Listed here is a single TCR beta chain. Its specificity is unknown. The method was immunoSEQ multiplex PCR; TCRdb's version includes in-frame clones alone and lacks a portion of them. The table has about 320,000 clones, around 83% seen once. These data belong to a study of Ad26.COV2.S vaccination and SARS-CoV-2 variants. Study findings and constraints: Placebo recipients and vaccine recipients were similar in non-spike TCR breadth.

The CDR3 runs 18 residues. Looked up from germline, CDR1 is LNHDA and CDR2 is SQIVND (reference sequence). The ends lost 6 bases at V and 0 bases at J; junction bases unmatched: 6. The treatment: around 19 received Ad26.COV2.S at low or high dose, single or two shots; several received placebo; per-sample allocation not given. Material that was analyzed had been drawn on day 63 after the first vaccine or placebo injection. Boston hosted the donor, who was an adult aged 18-55 years. The TCR originated in a person aged 18-60 years who received the Ad26.COV2.S COVID-19 vaccine or a placebo. V is TRBV19 and J is TRBJ2-1, with 15 bases that match TRBD2. Here the sequenced sample was peripheral blood, taken in a trial of Ad26.COV2.S vaccine versus placebo. CDR3 loop: CASSTGLAGGPSYNEQFF. CDR3 DNA sequence: TGTGCCAGTAGCACTGGACTAGCGGGGGGGCCCTCCTACAATGAGCAGTTCTTC.